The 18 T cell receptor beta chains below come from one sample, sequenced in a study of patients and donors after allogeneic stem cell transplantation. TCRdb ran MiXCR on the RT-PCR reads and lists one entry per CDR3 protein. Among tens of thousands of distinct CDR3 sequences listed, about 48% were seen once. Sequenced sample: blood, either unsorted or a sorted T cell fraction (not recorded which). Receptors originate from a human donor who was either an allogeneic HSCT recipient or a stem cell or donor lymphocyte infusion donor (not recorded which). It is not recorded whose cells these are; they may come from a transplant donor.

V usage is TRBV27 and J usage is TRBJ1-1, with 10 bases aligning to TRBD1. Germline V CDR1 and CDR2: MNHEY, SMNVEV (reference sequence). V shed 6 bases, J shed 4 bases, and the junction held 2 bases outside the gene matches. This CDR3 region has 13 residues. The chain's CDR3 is CASRTGGITEAFF. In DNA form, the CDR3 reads TGTGCCAGCAGGACAGGGGGCATCACTGAAGCTTTCTTT.

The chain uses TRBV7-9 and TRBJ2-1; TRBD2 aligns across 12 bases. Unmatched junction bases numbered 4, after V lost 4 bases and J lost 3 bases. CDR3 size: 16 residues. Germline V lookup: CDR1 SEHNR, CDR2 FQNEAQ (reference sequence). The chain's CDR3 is CASSYQTSGGYNEQFF. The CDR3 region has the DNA TGTGCCAGCAGCTACCAGACTAGCGGGGGCTACAATGAGCAGTTCTTC.

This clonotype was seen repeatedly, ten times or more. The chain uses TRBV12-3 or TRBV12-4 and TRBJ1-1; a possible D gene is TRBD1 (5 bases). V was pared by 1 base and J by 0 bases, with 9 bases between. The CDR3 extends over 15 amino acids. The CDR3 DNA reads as TGTGCCAGCAGTTTAGTTTGGGGGATGAACACTGAAGCTTTCTTT. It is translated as CASSLVWGMNTEAFF.

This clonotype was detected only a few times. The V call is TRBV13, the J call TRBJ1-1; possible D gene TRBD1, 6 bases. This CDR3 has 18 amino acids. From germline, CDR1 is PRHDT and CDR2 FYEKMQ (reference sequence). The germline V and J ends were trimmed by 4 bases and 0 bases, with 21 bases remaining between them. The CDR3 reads CASSSSPHTGRLNTEAFF. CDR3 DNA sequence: TGTGCCAGCAGCTCATCACCGCACACAGGGCGATTGAACACTGAAGCTTTCTTT. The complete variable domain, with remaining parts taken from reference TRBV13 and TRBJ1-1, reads AAGVIQSPRHLIKEKRETATLKCYPIPRHDTVYWYQQGPGQDPQFLISFYEKMQSDKGSIPDRFSAQQFSDYHSELNMSSLELGDSALYFCASSSSPHTGRLNTEAFFGQGTRLTVV.

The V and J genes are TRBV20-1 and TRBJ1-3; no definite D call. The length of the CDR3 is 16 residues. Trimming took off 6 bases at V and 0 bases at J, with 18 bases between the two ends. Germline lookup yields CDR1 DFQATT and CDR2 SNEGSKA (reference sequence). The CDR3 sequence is CSAPQAPAASGNTIYF. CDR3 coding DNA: TGCAGTGCCCCCCAGGCGCCGGCGGCCTCTGGAAACACCATATATTTT.

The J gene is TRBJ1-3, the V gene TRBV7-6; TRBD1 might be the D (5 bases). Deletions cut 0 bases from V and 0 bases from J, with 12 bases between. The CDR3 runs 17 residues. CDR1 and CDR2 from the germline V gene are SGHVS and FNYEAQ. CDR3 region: CASSLALSGGSGNTIYF. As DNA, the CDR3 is TGTGCCAGCAGCTTAGCCCTAAGTGGGGGCTCTGGAAACACCATATATTTT.

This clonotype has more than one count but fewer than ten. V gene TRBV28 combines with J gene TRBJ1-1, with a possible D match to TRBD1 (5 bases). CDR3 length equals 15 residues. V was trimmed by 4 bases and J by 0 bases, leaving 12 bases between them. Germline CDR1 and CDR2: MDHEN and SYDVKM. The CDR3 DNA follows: TGTGCCAGCAGTTCACCGGGACCGGTGAACACTGAAGCTTTCTTT. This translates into CASSSPGPVNTEAFF.

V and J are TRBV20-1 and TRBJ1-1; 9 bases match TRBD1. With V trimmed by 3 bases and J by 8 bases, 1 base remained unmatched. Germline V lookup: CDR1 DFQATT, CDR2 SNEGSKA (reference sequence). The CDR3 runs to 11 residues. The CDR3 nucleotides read TGCAGTGCTAGGGGGACAGGGGAAGCTTTCTTT. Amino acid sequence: CSARGTGEAFF.

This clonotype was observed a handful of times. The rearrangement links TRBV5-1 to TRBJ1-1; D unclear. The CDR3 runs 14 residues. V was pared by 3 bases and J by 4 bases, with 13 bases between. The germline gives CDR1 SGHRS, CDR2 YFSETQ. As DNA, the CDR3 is TGCGCCAGCAGCTGGGGTATGGGGTTCACTGAAGCTTTCTTT. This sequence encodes CASSWGMGFTEAFF.

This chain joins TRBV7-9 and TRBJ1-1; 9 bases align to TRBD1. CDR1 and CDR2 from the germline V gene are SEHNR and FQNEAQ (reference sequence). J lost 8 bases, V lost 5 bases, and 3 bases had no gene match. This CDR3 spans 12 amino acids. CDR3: CASSIGTGEAFF. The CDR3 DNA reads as TGTGCCAGCAGCATCGGGACAGGGGAAGCTTTCTTT.

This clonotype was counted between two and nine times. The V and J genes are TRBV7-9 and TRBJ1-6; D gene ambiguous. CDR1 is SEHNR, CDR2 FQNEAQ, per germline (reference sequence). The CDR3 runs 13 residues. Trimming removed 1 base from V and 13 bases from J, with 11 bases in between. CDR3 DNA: TGTGCCAGCAGCTTAGTTCTTACAGAGCCCCTCCACTTT. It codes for CASSLVLTEPLHF. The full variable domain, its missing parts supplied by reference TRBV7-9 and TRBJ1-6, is DTGVSQNPRHKITKRGQNVTFRCDPISEHNRLYWYRQTLGQGPEFLTYFQNEAQLEKSRLLSDRFSAERPKGSFSTLEIQRTEQGDSAMYLCASSLVLTEPLHFGNGTRLTVT.

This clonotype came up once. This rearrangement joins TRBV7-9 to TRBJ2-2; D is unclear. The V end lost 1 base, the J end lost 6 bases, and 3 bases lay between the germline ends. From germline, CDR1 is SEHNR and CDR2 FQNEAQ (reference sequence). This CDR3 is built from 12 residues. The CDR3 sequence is CASSLDSGELFF. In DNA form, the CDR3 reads TGTGCCAGCAGCTTAGATTCCGGGGAGCTGTTTTTT.

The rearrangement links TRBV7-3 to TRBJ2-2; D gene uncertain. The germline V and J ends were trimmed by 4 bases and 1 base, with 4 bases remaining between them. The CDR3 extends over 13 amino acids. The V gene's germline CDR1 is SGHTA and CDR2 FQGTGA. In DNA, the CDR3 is TGTGCCAGCAGCTCAAAGAACACCGGGGAGCTGTTTTTT. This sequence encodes CASSSKNTGELFF.

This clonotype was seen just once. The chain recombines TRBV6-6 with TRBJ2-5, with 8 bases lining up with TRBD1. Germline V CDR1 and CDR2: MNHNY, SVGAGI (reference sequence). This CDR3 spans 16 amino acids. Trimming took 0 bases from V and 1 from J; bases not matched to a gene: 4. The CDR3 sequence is CASSYSFRGLQETQYF. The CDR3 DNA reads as TGTGCCAGCAGTTACTCGTTCAGGGGGCTCCAAGAGACCCAGTACTTC.

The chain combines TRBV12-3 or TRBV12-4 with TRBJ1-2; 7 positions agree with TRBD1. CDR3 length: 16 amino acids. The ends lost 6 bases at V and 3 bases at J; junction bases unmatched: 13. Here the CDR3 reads CASSQTDRARDYGYTF. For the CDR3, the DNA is TGTGCCAGCAGCCAGACCGACAGGGCAAGGGACTATGGCTACACCTTC.

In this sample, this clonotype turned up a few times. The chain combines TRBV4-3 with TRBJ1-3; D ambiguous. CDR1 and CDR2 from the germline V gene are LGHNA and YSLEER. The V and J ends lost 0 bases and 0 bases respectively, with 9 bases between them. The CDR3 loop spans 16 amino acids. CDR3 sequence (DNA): TGCGCCAGCAGCCAAGATCCGGAAAGCTCTGGAAACACCATATATTTT. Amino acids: CASSQDPESSGNTIYF.

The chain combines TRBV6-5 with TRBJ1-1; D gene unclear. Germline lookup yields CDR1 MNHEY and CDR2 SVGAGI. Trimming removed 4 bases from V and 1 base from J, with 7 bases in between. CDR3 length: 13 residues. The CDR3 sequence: CASSSFGNTEAFF. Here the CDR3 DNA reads TGTGCCAGCAGTTCCTTTGGGAACACTGAAGCTTTCTTT.

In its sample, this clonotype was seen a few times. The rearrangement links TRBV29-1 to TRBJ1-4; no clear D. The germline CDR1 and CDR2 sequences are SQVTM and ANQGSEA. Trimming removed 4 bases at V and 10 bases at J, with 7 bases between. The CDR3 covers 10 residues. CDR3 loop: CSVASGKLFF. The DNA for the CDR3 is TGCAGCGTTGCGAGCGGAAAACTGTTTTTT.